These T cell receptor beta chains were read from a single sample in a study of human T cells and chemical hapten exposure. TCRdb re-called the RACE reads through MiXCR, storing one row per CDR3 protein. The sample has over 100,000 distinct CDR3 sequences, approximately 8.3% seen once. Material for sequencing was whole blood. The receptors here all came from a male donor in good health. Some clones in this sample may be carry-over from other donors' samples. Both conserved end residues are part of each CDR3. D genes are given only for firm matches. Clone size is shown for a subset of rows, as once, few, many or a class of expanded clone.

size: NA
V: TRBV7-2
J: TRBJ2-7
D: NA
DNA: TGTGCCAGTGCTCCGGGACTCCGTCCGTACGAGCAGTACTTC
CDR3: CASAPGLRPYEQYF

size: few
V: TRBV20-1
J: TRBJ2-1
D: NA
DNA: TGCAGTGCTAGAGGAGCAGGGAGCGAATTTGAGCAGTTCTTC
CDR3: CSARGAGSEFEQFF

size: NA
V: TRBV29-1
J: TRBJ2-1
D: TRBD2
DNA: TGCAGCGTTGAAGTGGGACTAGCTAACGATGAGCAGTTCTTC
CDR3: CSVEVGLANDEQFF

size: many
V: TRBV7-2
J: TRBJ2-1
D: NA
DNA: TGTGCCAGCAGCTTAGGAGGGGGTTTGGTCTACAATGAGCAGTTCTTC
CDR3: CASSLGGGLVYNEQFF

size: many
V: TRBV5-1
J: TRBJ2-5
D: NA
DNA: TGCGCCAGCAGCTTCTCGGAAGGCCCGGGGCCAGAGACCCAGTACTTC
CDR3: CASSFSEGPGPETQYF

size: NA
V: TRBV5-6
J: TRBJ2-2
D: NA
DNA: TGTGCCAGCAGCCGTACTCCGAACACCGGGGAGCTGTTTTTT
CDR3: CASSRTPNTGELFF

size: many
V: TRBV5-1
J: TRBJ1-2
D: NA
DNA: TGCGCCAGCAGCTTGGACGACTATGGCTACACCTTC
CDR3: CASSLDDYGYTF

size: few
V: TRBV25-1
J: TRBJ1-2
D: NA
DNA: TGTGCCAGCGCCACGGGGTTTCATGGCTACACCTTC
CDR3: CASATGFHGYTF

size: NA
V: TRBV9
J: TRBJ1-4
D: NA
DNA: TGTGCCAGCAGCGTGGAACAGGGAGGGGAAAAACTGTTTTTT
CDR3: CASSVEQGGEKLFF

size: NA
V: TRBV29-1
J: TRBJ2-7
D: NA
DNA: TGCAGCGTTGGGCCCCCCGACCCCTACGAGCAGTACTTC
CDR3: CSVGPPDPYEQYF

size: few
V: TRBV5-1
J: TRBJ2-3
D: NA
DNA: TGCGCCAGCAGCGGGACGACAGCCGGTCAGGGAGATACGCAGTATTTT
CDR3: CASSGTTAGQGDTQYF

size: NA
V: TRBV27
J: TRBJ2-7
D: NA
DNA: TGTGCCAGCAGTTGGACTGGTGCCTACGAGCAGTACTTC
CDR3: CASSWTGAYEQYF

size: NA
V: TRBV19
J: TRBJ2-5
D: NA
DNA: TGTGCCAGTAGTGTTCAATCCGGGACTCAAGAGACCCAGTACTTC
CDR3: CASSVQSGTQETQYF

size: NA
V: TRBV7-9
J: TRBJ1-4
D: NA
DNA: TGTGCCAGCGCAGCGGCGGGCGAAAAACTGTTTTTT
CDR3: CASAAAGEKLFF

size: NA
V: TRBV6-1
J: TRBJ2-7
D: NA
DNA: TGTGCCAGCACGGACGGATACTACGAGCAGTACTTC
CDR3: CASTDGYYEQYF

size: few
V: TRBV7-2
J: TRBJ2-5
D: NA
DNA: TGTGCCAGCAGCTCACAGGGTGGTGAGACCCAGTACTTC
CDR3: CASSSQGGETQYF

size: many
V: TRBV6-2/TRBV6-3
J: TRBJ2-7
D: TRBD2
DNA: TGTGCCAGCAGTCTAGCGGGGGGACCCTACGAGCAGTACTTC
CDR3: CASSLAGGPYEQYF

size: few
V: TRBV20-1
J: TRBJ2-4
D: TRBD2
DNA: TGCAGTGCTATTAGTAGCGGGATAGCCAAAAACATTCAGTACTTC
CDR3: CSAISSGIAKNIQYF

size: few
V: TRBV12-3/TRBV12-4
J: TRBJ1-1
D: NA
DNA: TGTGCCAGCAGTAAAATGGCTGAAGCTTTCTTT
CDR3: CASSKMAEAFF

size: few
V: TRBV5-1
J: TRBJ2-5
D: TRBD1
DNA: TGCGCCAGCAGCTTTGGACAGGGGCTGGAGACCCAGTACTTC
CDR3: CASSFGQGLETQYF

size: NA
V: TRBV2
J: TRBJ1-5
D: NA
DNA: TGTGCCAGCAGTGCGGAAAGGAAAAATCAGCCCCAGCATTTT
CDR3: CASSAERKNQPQHF

size: many
V: TRBV9
J: TRBJ2-7
D: TRBD1
DNA: TGTGCCAGCAGCGTGGGACAGGGGCCCTACGAGCAGTACTTC
CDR3: CASSVGQGPYEQYF

size: many
V: TRBV6-2/TRBV6-3
J: TRBJ2-7
D: NA
DNA: TGTGCCAGCAGTAGGGGGGCGGACTACGAGCAGTACTTC
CDR3: CASSRGADYEQYF

size: once
V: TRBV7-6
J: TRBJ1-1
D: NA
DNA: TGTGCCAGCAGCTTTTTTAGGGGACCGGGACAGAACACTGAAGCTTTCTTT
CDR3: CASSFFRGPGQNTEAFF

size: NA
V: TRBV12-3/TRBV12-4
J: TRBJ2-7
D: NA
DNA: TGTGCCAGCAGTTTAGGACTCTTCTCCTACGAGCAGTACTTC
CDR3: CASSLGLFSYEQYF

size: many
V: TRBV20-1
J: TRBJ2-7
D: TRBD2
DNA: TGCAGTGCTAGGGGAGCGGGAGGGCTTGTATACGAGCAGTACTTC
CDR3: CSARGAGGLVYEQYF

size: NA
V: TRBV10-2
J: TRBJ2-7
D: TRBD1
DNA: TGCGCCAGCAAGGGGACAGCTACCTACGAGCAGTACTTC
CDR3: CASKGTATYEQYF

size: many
V: TRBV7-2
J: TRBJ2-5
D: NA
DNA: TGTGCCAGCAGCTTAGCGCAAGGGCAAGAGACCCAGTACTTC
CDR3: CASSLAQGQETQYF

size: NA
V: TRBV20-1
J: TRBJ2-7
D: TRBD2
DNA: TGCAGTGCTAGAGGAGGTAGCGGGTTCGCCGAGCAGTACTTC
CDR3: CSARGGSGFAEQYF

size: NA
V: TRBV4-2
J: TRBJ2-5
D: NA
DNA: TGTGCCAGCAGCCAAGGGCGTGGAACCCAAGAGACCCAGTACTTC
CDR3: CASSQGRGTQETQYF

size: NA
V: TRBV14
J: TRBJ2-3
D: NA
DNA: TGTGCCAGCAGCCGCGAGGGGAGGGGGAGAGATACGCAGTATTTT
CDR3: CASSREGRGRDTQYF

size: many
V: TRBV6-5
J: TRBJ1-2
D: NA
DNA: TGTGCCAGCAGTTTGGATAGCTTCTATGGCTACACCTTC
CDR3: CASSLDSFYGYTF

size: many
V: TRBV27
J: TRBJ2-7
D: NA
DNA: TGTGCCAGCAGTTTATCCTCGACGGTCTACGAGCAGTACTTC
CDR3: CASSLSSTVYEQYF

size: many
V: TRBV20-1
J: TRBJ2-5
D: TRBD2
DNA: TGCAGTGCTAGAGATTTGGATAGCGGGAAAGAGACCCAGTACTTC
CDR3: CSARDLDSGKETQYF

size: many
V: TRBV11-1
J: TRBJ2-7
D: NA
DNA: TGTGCCAGCAGCTCGAGGACAGTACGTGAGCAGTACTTC
CDR3: CASSSRTVREQYF

size: few
V: TRBV6-5
J: TRBJ1-1
D: TRBD1
DNA: TGTGCCAGCAGTTACCGGACAGGGGGCACTGAAGCTTTCTTT
CDR3: CASSYRTGGTEAFF

size: NA
V: TRBV7-3
J: TRBJ2-1
D: NA
DNA: TGTGCCAGCAGCATCCAGGGAGGGGGCTACAATGAGCAGTTCTTC
CDR3: CASSIQGGGYNEQFF

size: few
V: TRBV11-2
J: TRBJ2-2
D: NA
DNA: TGTGCCAGCAGCCTGGCGAGGGGGCGGGAGGCGACCGGGGAGCTGTTTTTT
CDR3: CASSLARGREATGELFF

size: few
V: TRBV4-2
J: TRBJ1-2
D: TRBD1
DNA: TGTGCCAGCAGCCCCTCGCGACAGGGGGCCCCCTATGGCTACACCTTC
CDR3: CASSPSRQGAPYGYTF

size: few
V: TRBV4-3
J: TRBJ2-3
D: TRBD2
DNA: TGCGCCAGCAGCCAAGTCGGGGCTAGCGGGCGGTATTTT
CDR3: CASSQVGASGRYF

size: NA
V: TRBV12-3/TRBV12-4
J: TRBJ2-5
D: TRBD2
DNA: TGTGCCAGCTGCCAGCTAGCGGGAGAGACCCAGTACTTC
CDR3: CASCQLAGETQYF

size: NA
V: TRBV6-1
J: TRBJ2-7
D: TRBD1
DNA: TGTGCCAGCAGTGAGGGGGACAGAAACTCCTACGAGCAGTACTTC
CDR3: CASSEGDRNSYEQYF

size: few
V: TRBV20-1
J: TRBJ2-3
D: NA
DNA: TGCAGTGTTCCGCCGGGGACGGCTAGCACAGATACGCAGTATTTT
CDR3: CSVPPGTASTDTQYF

size: few
V: TRBV19
J: TRBJ2-2
D: NA
DNA: TGTGCCAGTAGTATAGTTTGGGCGACGAACACCGGGGAGCTGTTTTTT
CDR3: CASSIVWATNTGELFF

size: NA
V: TRBV7-4
J: TRBJ1-2
D: NA
DNA: TGTGCCAGCAGCCGTGGACCGGGCCAAATGAACTATGGCTACACCTTC
CDR3: CASSRGPGQMNYGYTF

size: many
V: TRBV5-1
J: TRBJ2-1
D: TRBD2
DNA: TGCGCCAGCAGCGTGACTAGCGGGACTTCACCCTACAATGAGCAGTTCTTC
CDR3: CASSVTSGTSPYNEQFF

size: NA
V: TRBV20-1
J: TRBJ2-1
D: TRBD2
DNA: TGCAGTGCTGTCCCGGATGGCGGGAGCTACAATGAGCAGTTCTTC
CDR3: CSAVPDGGSYNEQFF

size: NA
V: TRBV7-9
J: TRBJ1-5
D: TRBD1
DNA: TGTGCCAGCAGCCCTGACAGGGGGCTTCAGCCCCAGCATTTT
CDR3: CASSPDRGLQPQHF

size: many
V: TRBV2
J: TRBJ2-2
D: NA
DNA: TGTGCCAGCAGTGAAGATGGGACCGGGGAGCTGTTTTTT
CDR3: CASSEDGTGELFF

size: many
V: TRBV20-1
J: TRBJ1-1
D: TRBD1
DNA: TGCAGTGCTAGAAAAGGGACAGGGGGATTCACTGAAGCTTTCTTT
CDR3: CSARKGTGGFTEAFF

size: many
V: TRBV7-2
J: TRBJ2-2
D: NA
DNA: TGTGCCAGCAGCCCACAGGGCACCGGGGAGCTGTTTTTT
CDR3: CASSPQGTGELFF

size: few
V: TRBV7-3
J: TRBJ2-2
D: TRBD1
DNA: TGTGCCAGCAGATTAGGGGGCGCCGGGGAGCTGTTTTTT
CDR3: CASRLGGAGELFF

size: NA
V: TRBV6-5
J: TRBJ2-1
D: NA
DNA: TGTGCCAGCAGTTACGGGAACGGGGTTTACAATGAGCAGTTCTTC
CDR3: CASSYGNGVYNEQFF

size: many
V: TRBV7-2
J: TRBJ2-7
D: TRBD2
DNA: TGTGCCAGCAGCTTAGAGGCTAGCGGGAGACACGAGCAGTACTTC
CDR3: CASSLEASGRHEQYF

size: few
V: TRBV7-9
J: TRBJ2-4
D: NA
DNA: TGTGCCAGCAGCTTTGAACGGATAGCGGCCAAAAACATTCAGTACTTC
CDR3: CASSFERIAAKNIQYF